This note documents a single T cell receptor beta chain sequence. The sample is drawn from a study of long-term antiretroviral therapy in people with HIV. At the survey level, the v3.0 immunoSEQ assay was run. The repertoire was sequenced with immunoSEQ multiplex PCR; TCRdb's copy has only in-frame clones and lacks some. The table lists about 27,000 clones, 85% of them singletons. The sequencing used unsorted PBMCs, collected 2.3 years after starting antiretroviral therapy. The receptor comes from a man aged 35 to 55 with HIV.

CDR3 DNA sequence: TGTGCCAGCAGCTTAGGGACTAGCGGGAGGGGTCTTGAGCAGTACTTC. Its protein product is CASSLGTSGRGLEQYF. The chain joins TRBV7-6 to TRBJ2-7, with 15 bases matching TRBD2. The CDR3 loop spans 16 amino acids. V lost 1 base, J lost 7 bases, and 5 bases stayed unmatched. CDR1 is SGHVS, CDR2 FNYEAQ, per germline.